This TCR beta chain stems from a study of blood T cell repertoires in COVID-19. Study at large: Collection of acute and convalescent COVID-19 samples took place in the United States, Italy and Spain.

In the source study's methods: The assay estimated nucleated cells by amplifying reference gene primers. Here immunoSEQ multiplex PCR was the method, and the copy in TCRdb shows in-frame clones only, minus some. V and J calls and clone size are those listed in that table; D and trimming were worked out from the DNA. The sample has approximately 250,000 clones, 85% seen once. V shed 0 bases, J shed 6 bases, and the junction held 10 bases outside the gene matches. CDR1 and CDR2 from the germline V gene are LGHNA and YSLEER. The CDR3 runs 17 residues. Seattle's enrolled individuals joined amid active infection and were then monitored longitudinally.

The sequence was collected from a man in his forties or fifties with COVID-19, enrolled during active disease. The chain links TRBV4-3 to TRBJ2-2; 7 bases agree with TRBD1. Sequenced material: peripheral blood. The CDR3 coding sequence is TGCGCCAGCAGCCAAGAAAGGGGGCACTTAAATCCCGGGGAGCTGTTTTTT. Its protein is CASSQERGHLNPGELFF.